A single sample is the source of the 18 T cell receptor beta chains below, sequenced in a study of a mutant IDH1 vaccine in newly diagnosed glioma. Noted time point: week 47, end of study. One vaccine dose held 300 ug of mutant IDH1 20-mer peptide and came with topical imiquimod. Assay: immunoSEQ multiplex PCR; the TCRdb copy retains only in-frame clones and omits some. Here the sample spans about 83,000 clones, roughly 77% being singletons. Their cognate antigens are unknown. The specimen comprised PBMCs, sampled from a glioma patient whose treatment included an IDH1 peptide vaccine. These receptors were taken from a man aged 35-49 years with glioma.

V and J are TRBV4-2 and TRBJ2-7; TRBD2 is a possible D gene (6 bases). V was cut by 0 bases and J by 6 bases, with 18 bases left in between. Germline lookup yields CDR1 LGHNA and CDR2 YNFKEQ. This CDR3 spans 16 amino acids. CDR3 sequence: CASSQDAAGPIREQYF. Written as DNA, the CDR3 is TGTGCCAGCAGCCAAGATGCCGCGGGACCCATACGCGAGCAGTACTTC.

CDR3 residues: CASSPTGRTNVLTF. For the CDR3, the DNA is TGTGCCAGCAGCCCTACAGGGCGCACCAACGTCCTGACTTTC. This chain links TRBV7-2 with TRBJ2-6, with D maybe TRBD1 (6 bases). CDR1 and CDR2 from the germline V gene are SGHTA and FQGNSA. This CDR3 comprises 14 residues. Trimming took off 5 bases at V and 8 bases at J, with 13 bases between the two ends.

This clone was picked up one time. The J gene is TRBJ2-3, the V gene TRBV6-5; 12 bases match TRBD2. Germline trimming cut 4 bases from V and 5 bases from J; bases unmatched to any gene: 4. Germline assignment: CDR1 MNHEY and CDR2 SVGAGI. CDR3 length: 15 residues. CDR3 nucleotides: TGTGCCAGCAGTTTACTAGCGGGAGGTGTAGATACGCAGTATTTT. It is translated as CASSLLAGGVDTQYF.

The J gene is TRBJ2-3, the V gene TRBV6-5, with D perhaps given as TRBD1 or TRBD2 (5 bases each). The CDR3 consists of 15 residues. V was shortened by 4 bases and J by 0 bases, with 11 bases between the two germline ends. Germline CDR1 MNHEY, CDR2 SVGAGI. The CDR3 region is CASSFGGFSTDTQYF. CDR3 sequence (DNA): TGTGCCAGCAGTTTTGGGGGTTTTAGCACAGATACGCAGTATTTT.

The genes are TRBV11-2 and TRBJ2-5; D assignment may be TRBD1 or TRBD2 (5 bases each). The CDR3 length is 15 residues. Trimming shortened V by 1 base and J by 2 bases, and 11 bases separated the two germline ends. CDR1 is SGHAT and CDR2 is FQNNGV in the germline V gene. The CDR3 coding sequence is TGTGCCAGCAGCTTAGGGTGGGGGATACAAGAGACCCAGTACTTC. Translated, it gives CASSLGWGIQETQYF. Combining the CDR3 with reference TRBV11-2 and TRBJ2-5 gives the whole variable domain EAGVAQSPRYKIIEKRQSVAFWCNPISGHATLYWYQQILGQGPKLLIQFQNNGVVDDSQLPKDRFSAERLKGVDSTLKIQPAKLEDSAVYLCASSLGWGIQETQYFGPGTRLLVL.

The chain employs TRBV10-2 and TRBJ2-3; TRBD1 might be the D (6 bases). The CDR3 length is 15 residues. Germline assignment: CDR1 WSHSY and CDR2 SAAADI. Trimming pared 4 bases from V and 5 bases from J, leaving 16 bases between. The CDR3 bases are TGCGCCAGCAGTGTGGGGGCGGCGGCGGGAGATACGCAGTATTTT. It yields the protein CASSVGAAAGDTQYF.

The chain carries TRBV15 and TRBJ2-1, with TRBD1 matching over 8 bases. Losses at the gene ends were 0 bases for V and 8 bases for J; bases not matched to a gene: 15. The length of the CDR3 is 18 residues. Germline V lookup: CDR1 LNHNV, CDR2 YYDKDF (reference sequence). The CDR3 DNA reads TGTGCCACCAGCAGAGATAGGGTCCTTGGACAGGGCAACTATGAGCAGTTCTTC. Its translation: CATSRDRVLGQGNYEQFF.

The V call is TRBV7-6, the J call TRBJ1-6; D ambiguous. The ends were cut back, 5 bases at V and 8 bases at J, with 10 bases in the middle. Germline CDR1 and CDR2: SGHVS and FNYEAQ. CDR3 length: 13 amino acids. CDR3 nucleotide sequence: TGTGCCAGCAGCCTTAGGCCCGATTCACCCCTCCACTTT. Translating it yields CASSLRPDSPLHF.

The chain recombines TRBV19 with TRBJ2-5, with 7 nucleotides matching TRBD1. The junction had 7 bases not matched to a gene; V was cut back by 10 bases and J by 2 bases. The germline V gene encodes CDR1 LNHDA and CDR2 SQIVND (reference sequence). The CDR3 has 13 residues. The CDR3 protein is CATGRGRQETQYF. The CDR3 DNA is TGTGCCACAGGAAGGGGGCGGCAAGAGACCCAGTACTTC. The whole variable domain, remainder taken from reference TRBV19 and TRBJ2-5, is DGGITQSPKYLFRKEGQNVTLSCEQNLNHDAMYWYRQDPGQGLRLIYYSQIVNDFQKGDIAEGYSVSREKKESFPLTVTSAQKNPTAFYLCATGRGRQETQYFGPGTRLLVL.

The rearrangement uses TRBV27 and TRBJ2-7, with TRBD1 matching over 8 bases. The V segment lost 4 bases and the J segment 6 bases; nucleotides outside the gene matches: 11. The length of the CDR3 is 15 residues. Germline CDR1 MNHEY, CDR2 SMNVEV (reference sequence). The CDR3 DNA sequence: TGTGCCAGCAGTTGGGACAGGTCCCTGCTTGGCGAGCAGTACTTC. Its protein is CASSWDRSLLGEQYF.

V usage is TRBV7-2 and J usage is TRBJ1-6; D possibly corresponds to TRBD1 (6 bases). This CDR3 has 14 amino acids. The germline V gene has CDR1 SGHTA and CDR2 FQGNSA. Between the trimmed V and J ends, which lost 5 bases and 8 bases, there was a span of 13 bases. The CDR3 sequence is CASSPPDSYSPLHF. CDR3 nucleotides: TGTGCCAGCAGCCCCCCGGACAGCTATTCACCCCTCCACTTT.

This clone was detected only a few times. V usage is TRBV5-6 and J usage is TRBJ1-4; D gene uncertain. V shed 1 base and J shed 7 bases, with 11 bases lying between them. The CDR3 spans 14 residues. CDR1 SGHDT and CDR2 YYEEEE come from the germline V gene. CDR3 region: CASSLSWEAEKLFF. The CDR3 DNA follows: TGTGCCAGCAGCTTGTCCTGGGAAGCTGAAAAACTGTTTTTT.

This clone was observed a few times. CDR3 sequence: CASRNRVVKYDNQPQHF. DNA of the CDR3: TGTGCCAGCAGGAACCGGGTCGTTAAATACGACAATCAGCCCCAGCATTTT. The chain couples TRBV2 to TRBJ1-5, with D hard to call. Per the germline V gene, CDR1 is SNHLY and CDR2 is FYNNEI. The CDR3 totals 17 residues. The V end was cut by 6 bases, the J end by 3 bases, with 21 bases between.

On this clone itself: A read error may be the cause here, since a much bigger clone is one base away. The chain recombines TRBV6-4 with TRBJ2-3, with 10 bases matching TRBD2. This CDR3 region has 15 residues. V lost 0 bases, J lost 3 bases, and 0 bases stayed unmatched. Germline loops: CDR1 MRHNA, CDR2 SNTAGT. CDR3 loop: CASSDSSGGTDTQYF. The CDR3 DNA reads as TGTGCCAGCAGTGACTCTAGCGGGGGGACAGATACGCAGTATTTT.

The V and J genes are TRBV19 and TRBJ2-2, with TRBD1 as a possible D gene (6 bases). Germline-derived CDR1 and CDR2 are LNHDA and SQIVND (reference sequence). Trimming pared 6 bases from V and 3 bases from J, leaving 11 bases between. This CDR3 is built from 14 residues. Here the CDR3 DNA reads TGTGCCAGTAGATCGGACAGTGACACCGGGGAGCTGTTTTTT. It translates to CASRSDSDTGELFF.

The genes are TRBV11-2 and TRBJ1-1; D uncertain. The CDR3 length is 15 residues. V lost 1 base and J lost 2, with 11 bases in between. Germline CDR1 reads SGHAT; CDR2 reads FQNNGV. Here the CDR3 DNA reads TGTGCCAGCAGCTTAGTGGTCTCCCTCAACACTGAAGCTTTCTTT. This sequence encodes CASSLVVSLNTEAFF.

This clone turned up a few times. The same CDR3 can be traced to other DNA sequences in this sample. The chain couples TRBV5-1 to TRBJ2-3, with D perhaps TRBD2 (6 bases). Germline CDR1 and CDR2: SGHRS and YFSETQ. The germline V and J ends were trimmed by 1 base and 6 bases, with 9 bases remaining between them. CDR3 size: 13 residues. CDR3: CASSLRGTDTQYF. CDR3 sequence (DNA): TGCGCCAGCAGCTTGCGGGGGACGGATACGCAGTATTTT.

The chain combines TRBV4-3 with TRBJ2-7; tentative D call: TRBD1 (5 bases). Germline V lookup: CDR1 LGHNA, CDR2 YSLEER. This CDR3 has 16 residues. V lost 4 bases, J lost 5 bases, and 21 bases lay in between. This CDR3 is CASSPKRGREYHEQYF. For the CDR3, the DNA is TGCGCCAGCAGCCCCAAAAGGGGCAGGGAATACCACGAGCAGTACTTC.